The present T cell receptor (beta chain) was sequenced within a study of Graves' ophthalmopathy and Graves' hyperthyroidism (dated by TCRdb to the late 2010s). Context from the whole study: Peripheral blood was collected at initial diagnosis, before any treatment. For independent validation, a separate cohort was made up of fewer than 20 hyperthyroidism patients plus 17 patients who later progressed from hyperthyroidism to ophthalmopathy. In over 5 hyperthyroidism patients, the T-cell repertoire of thyroid tissue was compared with the T-cell repertoire of blood. Following sampling, methimazole starting at 30 mg daily was administered to hyperthyroidism patients, and high-dose intravenous methylprednisolone was administered to ophthalmopathy patients. To explore V-J signatures that separate ophthalmopathy from hyperthyroidism, a discovery set of about a hundred patients was enrolled, consisting of about 45 with ophthalmopathy and some 56 with stable hyperthyroidism. The study used TCR beta repertoire signatures to distinguish Graves' ophthalmopathy from Graves' hyperthyroidism and to predict progression to ophthalmopathy. In total, 135 blood samples were TCR-sequenced: 40 to 45 ophthalmopathy, some 75 hyperthyroidism and about 17 hyperthyroidism-to-ophthalmopathy patients. General findings and caveats noted by the study authors: Sample size was not statistically predetermined, and group allocation was not concealed from the investigators. Ophthalmopathy was separated from stable hyperthyroidism by the 13-signature model with roughly 90% sensitivity and around 81% specificity in cross-validation and with 80%/75% in the test set. In validation, the model predicted ophthalmopathy progression with about 71% sensitivity and 72.22% specificity; some 13 predicted patients were CT-confirmed with GO in a median of about 6.2 months. Among expanded thyroid clonotypes with frequency above 0.001, most also showed up in blood, which suggests that blood repertoires may reflect the thyroid immune response.

CDR1 SGHTA and CDR2 FQGNSA were looked up in the germline V gene. V loses 1 base at its end and J loses 4 bases; junction bases beyond the gene matches: 10. The CDR3 starts with the cysteine, ends with the phenylalanine, and has 17 residues. Only the CDR3 DNA is retained, 51 bases long and in frame from the first base. Concerning this clonotype itself: Its target antigen remains unknown. No much larger clone is present one base from it, and per-base qualities are unavailable.

The ophthalmopathy patients had moderately to severely active disease, with a Clinical Activity Score of 3 or higher, a NOSPECS grade of 4 or higher, and a disease duration of less than 3 months. Patients with other autoimmune diseases, uncontrolled infections, pregnancy or lactation were excluded from the study. Clinical symptoms, serum thyroxine, TRAb, thyroid ultrasound and orbital computed tomography were used for diagnosis. Ficoll-Paque density gradient centrifugation was used to isolate PBMCs from approximately 10 ml of fresh peripheral blood. Total RNA was extracted using Trizol reagent, and RNA quality was checked on an Agilent 2100 Bioanalyzer. For repertoire sequencing, TCR beta CDR3 regions were amplified from RNA transcripts. HTBI primers and the Qiagen OneStep RT-PCR kit were used in a first-round RT-PCR, which was followed by a second-round multiplex PCR, size selection and purification. The libraries underwent paired-end sequencing with 100 bp reads on an Illumina HiSeq2000. The paper's data handling went like this. SOAPnuke was used for read processing, and reads with adapters, uncalled bases, a mean Phred below 15, or no exact constant-primer or identifier match were discarded. COPE v1.2.5 was used to merge the high-quality paired reads. Each unique nucleotide sequence was defined as a clonotype, and clonotypes were aligned to IMGT TRB V, D and J references with MiTCR v1.1. Analysis was restricted to V-J combinations with a frequency above 0.0001, which covered roughly 99% of repertoires. A TCR clonal expansion and chaos score per V-J combination was defined as the ratio of F50 clonal expansion to chaos observed in the TCRdist matrix. Welch's t-statistics and random forest were used to reduce features to 10 to 15 V-J combinations, which were fed into a naive Bayes classifier. The similarity between thyroid and blood repertoires was quantified using the Morisita-Horn index. TCRdb reanalyzed the raw reads on its own, using fastp at Q25 for trimming and MiXCR for clone calling, and kept in-frame beta chains. A single entry per CDR3 protein holds the most common genes and DNA from its merged rows. It is TCRdb's table, rather than the study itself, that gives the V and J calls and clone size. The sample includes almost 750,000 distinct CDR3 sequences, with roughly 40% observed a single time. 44% of the sample belongs to the ten largest clones.

This sequence originates from an adult man with Graves' ophthalmopathy. Sequencing input: peripheral blood. The sequence is built from TRBV7-2 and TRBJ2-3; 8 central nucleotides agree with TRBD1. The DNA reads as follows: TGTGCCAGCAGCTTAGGGCGTACGGACAGGGAGTCAGATACGCAGTATTTT. The resulting protein is CASSLGRTDRESDTQYF.